These 22 T cell receptor beta chains were all obtained from the same sample, sequenced in a study of shared clonotypes between healthy human individuals. Produced via immunoSEQ multiplex PCR; TCRdb's table is partial and in-frame only. The table records some 2.4 million clones, under 95% of them present only once. The sample was naive CD4+ T cells from PBMCs. As to subset: CD45RA+ positively selected. The receptors originated from a man aged 18 to 30 in good health. Some clones in this sample may be carry-over from other donors' samples.

V and J are TRBV5-1 and TRBJ2-2, with D perhaps matching TRBD2 (6 bases). This CDR3 contains 14 residues. Germline loops: CDR1 SGHRS, CDR2 YFSETQ. V was cut by 3 bases and J by 6 bases, with 12 bases left in between. CDR3 residues: CASSSVGSSGELFF. CDR3 coding DNA: TGCGCCAGCAGCTCCGTCGGGAGCTCCGGGGAGCTGTTTTTT.

This clone is a singleton in its sample. The rearrangement uses TRBV19 and TRBJ1-1; D uncertain. V was cut by 4 bases and J by 0 bases, with 15 bases left in between. CDR1 and CDR2 from the germline V gene are LNHDA and SQIVND (reference sequence). CDR3 size: 16 residues. CDR3: CASSTDLFGMNTEAFF. The CDR3 DNA sequence: TGTGCCAGTAGTACGGATCTTTTTGGGATGAACACTGAAGCTTTCTTT.

The chain couples TRBV28 to TRBJ1-1; D is undetermined. There are 13 residues in the CDR3. The V gene's germline CDR1 is MDHEN and CDR2 SYDVKM. The CDR3 spells CERREGVNTEAFF. The DNA of the CDR3 is TGTGAACGTAGGGAGGGAGTGAACACTGAAGCTTTCTTT.

The CDR3 region has the DNA TGTGCCAGCAGCCGCGACGGTGACACCATATATTTT. Protein product: CASSRDGDTIYF. V is TRBV7-2 and J is TRBJ1-3; unclear D gene. Trimming shortened V by 5 bases and J by 8 bases, and 10 bases separated the two germline ends. Germline V lookup: CDR1 SGHTA, CDR2 FQGNSA. This CDR3 region has 12 residues.

J is TRBJ2-1 and V is TRBV4-1; 8 positions agree with TRBD2. The CDR3 has 18 amino acids. Germline loops: CDR1 MGHRA, CDR2 YSYEKL. After removal of 1 base from V and 7 bases from J, the junction contained 15 bases not matched to a gene. The CDR3 spells CASSQGRGSGSAQNEQFF. The CDR3 DNA follows: TGCGCCAGCAGCCAAGGGCGGGGGAGCGGGAGTGCTCAGAATGAGCAGTTCTTC.

The chain uses TRBV5-4 and TRBJ2-3, with TRBD1 matching over 9 bases. CDR1 and CDR2 (germline): SGHNT, YYREEE (reference sequence). The CDR3 totals 17 residues. J was trimmed by 4 bases and V by 0 bases; bases with no gene match: 9. CDR3 in DNA: TGTGCCAGCAGCTTGGGGGGACAGGGTAAAGGGGCAGATACGCAGTATTTT. It specifies CASSLGGQGKGADTQYF.

Remarks on this clone: Other DNA sequences in the sample encode the same CDR3. The chain couples TRBV9 to TRBJ2-7; the match to TRBD1 covers 9 bases. The CDR3 runs to 15 residues. Trimming took 0 bases from V and 3 from J; bases not matched to a gene: 4. Per germline, CDR1 SGDLS and CDR2 YYNGEE. The CDR3, as DNA: TGTGCCAGCAGCGTAGCGGGGGGACAGGGCTACGAGCAGTACTTC. Translated: CASSVAGGQGYEQYF.

V is TRBV15 and J is TRBJ1-1, with TRBD1 as a possible D gene (6 bases). The CDR3 covers 15 residues. Germline V gene sequence: CDR1 LNHNV, CDR2 YYDKDF (reference sequence). V was shortened by 0 bases and J by 4 bases, with 12 bases between the two germline ends. The CDR3 loop is CATSRDGGAGTEAFF. In DNA, the CDR3 is TGTGCCACCAGCAGAGATGGGGGGGCAGGCACTGAAGCTTTCTTT.

The CDR3, as DNA: TGTGCCAGCAGCTTATGGGACAGTCGTACCGGGGAGCTGTTTTTT. This encodes CASSLWDSRTGELFF. V and J are TRBV7-9 and TRBJ2-2; 7 bases map to TRBD1. The ends lost 2 bases at V and 5 bases at J; junction bases unmatched: 5. This CDR3 comprises 15 residues. Germline CDR1 and CDR2: SEHNR and FQNEAQ (reference sequence).

The V gene is TRBV11-2, the J gene TRBJ1-5; the D is unclear. The CDR3 extends over 12 amino acids. With 4 bases removed from V and 3 bases from J, the gap between germline ends came to 4 bases. CDR1 and CDR2 (germline): SGHAT, FQNNGV. The CDR3, as DNA: TGTGCCAGCAGCTCGTACAATCAGCCCCAGCATTTT. Translation gives CASSSYNQPQHF.

As regards this clone: Different DNA sequences within this sample yield the same CDR3. The chain couples TRBV9 to TRBJ2-1, with D perhaps TRBD2 (6 bases). This CDR3 has 16 amino acids. V was clipped by 2 bases and J by 0 bases, with 12 bases between them. Germline lookup yields CDR1 SGDLS and CDR2 YYNGEE. This CDR3 is CASSVGGGSSYNEQFF. The DNA of the CDR3 is TGTGCCAGCAGCGTTGGTGGGGGGAGCTCCTACAATGAGCAGTTCTTC.

The CDR3 region is CASSFRREANEKLFF. The CDR3 coding sequence is TGTGCCAGCAGTTTTCGCAGGGAAGCTAATGAAAAACTGTTTTTT. The rearrangement links TRBV28 to TRBJ1-4, with a tentative D call TRBD1 (5 bases). Trimming took off 3 bases at V and 3 bases at J, with 11 bases between the two ends. The V gene's germline CDR1 is MDHEN and CDR2 SYDVKM. The CDR3 spans 15 residues. The variable domain in full, with the rest retrieved from reference TRBV28 and TRBJ1-4, is DVKVTQSSRYLVKRTGEKVFLECVQDMDHENMFWYRQDPGLGLRLIYFSYDVKMKEKGDIPEGYSVSREKKERFSLILESASTNQTSMYLCASSFRREANEKLFFGSGTQLSVL.

This chain connects TRBV5-1 to TRBJ1-1; D gene uncertain. Per the germline V gene, CDR1 is SGHRS and CDR2 is YFSETQ. The V end was cut by 0 bases, the J end by 1 base, with 10 bases between. The CDR3 totals 15 residues. The CDR3 reads CASSLESPGNTEAFF. The CDR3 DNA is TGCGCCAGCAGCTTGGAATCCCCAGGGAACACTGAAGCTTTCTTT.

The CDR3 reads CASSESGRNYGYTF. The CDR3 DNA sequence: TGTGCCAGCAGTGAATCGGGGCGAAACTATGGCTACACCTTC. The rearrangement uses TRBV25-1 and TRBJ1-2; D is possibly TRBD1 (5 bases). This CDR3 contains 14 residues. CDR1 and CDR2 (germline): MGHDK, SYGVNS. The V end was cut by 1 base, the J end by 2 bases, with 8 bases between.

The chain uses TRBV28 and TRBJ1-2; 7 nucleotides agree with TRBD1. CDR3 size: 17 residues. The V gene's germline CDR1 is MDHEN and CDR2 SYDVKM. V lost 2 bases, J lost 4 bases, and 13 bases stayed unmatched. CDR3 protein: CASSLPSFDRAGYGYTF. CDR3 nucleotide sequence: TGTGCCAGCAGTTTACCTTCTTTCGACAGGGCCGGCTATGGCTACACCTTC.

V is TRBV5-1 and J is TRBJ2-1, with 8 bases lining up with TRBD2. The CDR3 extends over 15 amino acids. After removal of 4 bases from V and 0 bases from J, the junction contained 3 bases not matched to a gene. Germline CDR1 SGHRS, CDR2 YFSETQ. As DNA, the CDR3 is TGCGCCAGCAGCCCGACTAGCGACTCCTACAATGAGCAGTTCTTC. Its protein is CASSPTSDSYNEQFF.

The chain employs TRBV7-9 and TRBJ1-2; D is ambiguous. CDR1 SEHNR and CDR2 FQNEAQ come from the germline V gene (reference sequence). CDR3 length: 15 residues. The germline V and J ends were trimmed by 8 bases and 4 bases, with 20 bases remaining between them. CDR3 sequence (DNA): TGTGCCAGCTTGAACGCGGCCTCGCCCGGCTATGGCTACACCTTC. It encodes CASLNAASPGYGYTF.

This rearrangement joins TRBV11-2 to TRBJ2-7; TRBD2 is a possible D gene (6 bases). The germline CDR1 and CDR2 sequences are SGHAT and FQNNGV. This CDR3 region has 12 residues. With 5 bases removed from V and 3 bases from J, the gap between germline ends came to 8 bases. CDR3 coding DNA: TGTGCCAGCAGCGCGACTAGCTACGAGCAGTACTTC. Amino acids: CASSATSYEQYF.

The CDR3 DNA reads as TGTGCCAGCTCACCCGGGGGACAGGGTACGAACACTGAAGCTTTCTTT. This codes for CASSPGGQGTNTEAFF. The chain is built from TRBV18 and TRBJ1-1; TRBD1 aligns across 9 bases. CDR3 length equals 16 residues. V lost 3 bases and J lost 1; bases outside the gene matches: 6. CDR1 is KGHSH and CDR2 is LQKENI in the germline V gene.

The chain carries TRBV2 and TRBJ2-5; the D is unclear. The V end was cut by 0 bases, the J end by 3 bases, with 11 bases between. The CDR3 length is 15 residues. The V gene's germline CDR1 is SNHLY and CDR2 FYNNEI. The CDR3 loop is CASSEAWASKETQYF. CDR3 sequence (DNA): TGTGCCAGCAGTGAAGCGTGGGCCAGTAAAGAGACCCAGTACTTC.

This clone was seen a single time. This chain uses TRBV11-2 with TRBJ2-3, with D unclear. The CDR3 is 16 residues long. The V and J ends lost 0 bases and 2 bases respectively, with 12 bases between them. From germline, CDR1 is SGHAT and CDR2 FQNNGV. CDR3 nucleotides: TGTGCCAGCAGCTTAGATGGCGGCTCACCCACAGATACGCAGTATTTT. Residues: CASSLDGGSPTDTQYF.

Turning to this clone: The sample carries other DNA sequences with the same CDR3. The rearrangement uses TRBV5-5 and TRBJ2-1; D ambiguous. There are 11 residues in the CDR3. In germline, CDR1 is SGHKS, CDR2 YYEKEE (reference sequence). The germline V and J ends were trimmed by 1 base and 7 bases, with 3 bases remaining between them. In nucleotides, the CDR3 is TGTGCCAGCAGCTTGTTAAATGAGCAGTTCTTC. Protein sequence: CASSLLNEQFF. Looking up the rest from reference TRBV5-5 and TRBJ2-1 gives the full variable domain: DAGVTQSPTHLIKTRGQQVTLRCSPISGHKSVSWYQQVLGQGPQFIFQYYEKEERGRGNFPDRFSARQFPNYSSELNVNALLLGDSALYLCASSLLNEQFFGPGTRLTVL.